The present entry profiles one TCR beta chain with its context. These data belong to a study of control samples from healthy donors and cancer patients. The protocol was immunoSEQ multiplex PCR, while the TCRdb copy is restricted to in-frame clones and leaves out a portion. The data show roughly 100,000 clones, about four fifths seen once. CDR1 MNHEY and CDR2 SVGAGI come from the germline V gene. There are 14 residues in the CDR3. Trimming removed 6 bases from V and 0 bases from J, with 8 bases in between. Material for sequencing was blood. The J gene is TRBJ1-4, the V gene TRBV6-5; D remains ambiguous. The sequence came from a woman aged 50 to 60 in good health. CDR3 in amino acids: CASRPVTTNEKLFF. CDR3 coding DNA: TGTGCCAGCAGACCAGTCACAACTAATGAAAAACTGTTTTTT.